The rows below give T cell receptor beta chains drawn from one sample of a study of T-cell memory formation after mild COVID-19. TCRdb re-called the 5' RACE reads with MiXCR, one entry per CDR3 protein. The table has about 210,000 distinct CDR3 sequences, 27% seen once. The specimen sequenced was PBMCs or a T cell subset sorted from them (not recorded which). Receptors were obtained from an adult woman who had mild COVID-19 (a few samples of this study predate the infection). Cell type and time point are not known. The CDR3 runs from the conserved cysteine through the conserved F or W. Fields, in order: V gene, J gene, D gene, clone size, CDR3 protein, CDR3 DNA. D genes are given only for firm matches. Size is omitted from some rows. Given values are once, few, many or a class for expanded clones.

v_call: TRBV29-1; j_call: TRBJ1-2; d_call: TRBD1; clone_size: NA; cdr3_aa: CSAAPGGTGGYTF; cdr3_nt: TGCAGCGCTGCTCCAGGGGGAACTGGTGGCTACACCTTC
v_call: TRBV9; j_call: TRBJ2-1; d_call: NA; clone_size: few; cdr3_aa: CASSVGTYNEQFF; cdr3_nt: TGTGCCAGCAGCGTAGGCACCTACAATGAGCAGTTCTTC
v_call: TRBV13; j_call: TRBJ2-5; d_call: NA; clone_size: NA; cdr3_aa: CASSLRQYQETQYF; cdr3_nt: TGTGCCAGCAGCCTCCGACAGTACCAAGAGACCCAGTACTTC
v_call: TRBV5-1; j_call: TRBJ2-2; d_call: NA; clone_size: few; cdr3_aa: CASSLGHGTGELFF; cdr3_nt: TGCGCCAGCAGCTTAGGACACGGCACCGGGGAGCTGTTTTTT
v_call: TRBV3-1; j_call: TRBJ2-5; d_call: TRBD2; clone_size: once; cdr3_aa: CASSQGGFGGSQYF; cdr3_nt: TGTGCCAGCAGCCAAGGGGGATTCGGGGGGAGCCAGTACTTC
v_call: TRBV7-2; j_call: TRBJ2-1; d_call: NA; clone_size: NA; cdr3_aa: CASSSRGTNEQFF; cdr3_nt: TGTGCCAGCAGCTCGAGAGGGACAAACGAGCAGTTCTTC
v_call: TRBV29-1; j_call: TRBJ1-2; d_call: NA; clone_size: NA; cdr3_aa: CSVLQGSSVNYGYTF; cdr3_nt: TGCAGCGTCCTACAGGGATCATCGGTTAACTATGGCTACACCTTC
v_call: TRBV7-8; j_call: TRBJ2-7; d_call: NA; clone_size: few; cdr3_aa: CASSLTTADFHSYEQYF; cdr3_nt: TGTGCCAGCAGCCTAACAACAGCCGACTTTCATTCCTACGAGCAGTACTTC
v_call: TRBV7-9; j_call: TRBJ2-5; d_call: TRBD2; clone_size: NA; cdr3_aa: CASSRTSGGGQETQYF; cdr3_nt: TGTGCCAGCAGCCGGACTAGCGGGGGGGGCCAAGAGACCCAGTACTTC
v_call: TRBV4-2; j_call: TRBJ1-1; d_call: TRBD1; clone_size: NA; cdr3_aa: CASSQDPPSIRDRGLRGTEAFF; cdr3_nt: TGTGCCAGCAGCCAAGACCCGCCATCAATCCGGGACAGGGGGCTCCGAGGAACTGAAGCTTTCTTT
v_call: TRBV7-9; j_call: TRBJ2-2; d_call: NA; clone_size: NA; cdr3_aa: CASSLDLFGPYTGELFF; cdr3_nt: TGTGCCAGCAGCTTAGATCTGTTTGGGCCCTACACCGGGGAGCTGTTTTTT
v_call: TRBV6-4; j_call: TRBJ2-1; d_call: TRBD2; clone_size: NA; cdr3_aa: CASSELAGGHEQFF; cdr3_nt: TGTGCCAGCAGTGAACTAGCGGGGGGGCATGAGCAGTTCTTC
v_call: TRBV4-1; j_call: TRBJ2-5; d_call: NA; clone_size: NA; cdr3_aa: CASSHPGTAIETQYF; cdr3_nt: TGCGCCAGCAGCCATCCCGGGACTGCGATCGAGACCCAGTACTTC
v_call: TRBV5-1; j_call: TRBJ2-7; d_call: TRBD1; clone_size: few; cdr3_aa: CASSQDPGQGTFSYEQYF; cdr3_nt: TGCGCCAGCAGCCAGGATCCGGGACAGGGGACCTTCTCCTACGAGCAGTACTTC
v_call: TRBV7-6; j_call: TRBJ1-1; d_call: NA; clone_size: few; cdr3_aa: CASSSIGGTEAFF; cdr3_nt: TGTGCCAGCAGCTCCATTGGTGGAACTGAAGCTTTCTTT
v_call: TRBV2; j_call: TRBJ2-5; d_call: NA; clone_size: NA; cdr3_aa: CASRQAETSLETQYF; cdr3_nt: TGTGCCAGCAGACAAGCGGAAACCTCCTTAGAGACCCAGTACTTC
v_call: TRBV7-8; j_call: TRBJ2-5; d_call: TRBD2; clone_size: NA; cdr3_aa: CASSLALTSFQETQYF; cdr3_nt: TGTGCCAGCAGCTTAGCCCTGACTAGCTTCCAAGAGACCCAGTACTTC
v_call: TRBV29-1; j_call: TRBJ2-7; d_call: NA; clone_size: few; cdr3_aa: CSVGRGGSYEQYF; cdr3_nt: TGCAGCGTAGGAAGGGGGGGATCCTACGAGCAGTACTTC
v_call: TRBV7-3; j_call: TRBJ2-5; d_call: TRBD2; clone_size: few; cdr3_aa: CASSLVVAGVATQYF; cdr3_nt: TGTGCCAGCAGCTTAGTCGTAGCGGGAGTAGCAACCCAGTACTTC
v_call: TRBV20-1; j_call: TRBJ2-1; d_call: TRBD1; clone_size: NA; cdr3_aa: CSAIRQGVNEQFF; cdr3_nt: TGCAGTGCTATCCGACAGGGGGTCAATGAGCAGTTCTTC
v_call: TRBV4-1; j_call: TRBJ1-1; d_call: NA; clone_size: NA; cdr3_aa: CASSQEHVNTEAFF; cdr3_nt: TGCGCCAGCAGCCAAGAACACGTAAACACTGAAGCTTTCTTT
v_call: TRBV12-3/TRBV12-4; j_call: TRBJ1-2; d_call: NA; clone_size: NA; cdr3_aa: CASSIGYGYTF; cdr3_nt: TGTGCCAGCAGTATCGGATATGGCTACACCTTC
v_call: TRBV7-6; j_call: TRBJ2-5; d_call: TRBD2; clone_size: NA; cdr3_aa: CASSLWRLAGQETQYF; cdr3_nt: TGTGCCAGCAGCTTGTGGAGACTAGCGGGACAAGAGACCCAGTACTTC
v_call: TRBV15; j_call: TRBJ1-2; d_call: NA; clone_size: once; cdr3_aa: CATTSQGNYGYTF; cdr3_nt: TGTGCCACCACGTCCCAGGGGAACTATGGCTACACCTTC
v_call: TRBV24-1; j_call: TRBJ2-2; d_call: NA; clone_size: few; cdr3_aa: CATSGGTTNTGELFF; cdr3_nt: TGTGCCACCAGTGGAGGGACAACGAACACCGGGGAGCTGTTTTTT
v_call: TRBV6-2/TRBV6-3; j_call: TRBJ2-7; d_call: NA; clone_size: few; cdr3_aa: CASSEDSASSYEQYF; cdr3_nt: TGTGCCAGCAGCGAGGACAGTGCAAGCTCCTACGAGCAGTACTTC
v_call: TRBV24-1; j_call: TRBJ2-2; d_call: TRBD2; clone_size: few; cdr3_aa: CATSDSSGNTGELFF; cdr3_nt: TGTGCCACCAGTGATTCTAGCGGGAACACCGGGGAGCTGTTTTTT
v_call: TRBV5-1; j_call: TRBJ2-3; d_call: TRBD2; clone_size: few; cdr3_aa: CASSLGLAGPDTQYF; cdr3_nt: TGCGCCAGCAGCTTAGGACTAGCGGGCCCAGATACGCAGTATTTT
v_call: TRBV5-1; j_call: TRBJ2-2; d_call: NA; clone_size: NA; cdr3_aa: CASSSERAGELFF; cdr3_nt: TGCGCCAGCAGCAGTGAGCGGGCCGGGGAGCTGTTTTTT
v_call: TRBV5-1; j_call: TRBJ2-3; d_call: NA; clone_size: NA; cdr3_aa: CASSLDSNTDTQYF; cdr3_nt: TGCGCCAGCAGCTTGGACTCTAACACAGATACGCAGTATTTT
v_call: TRBV5-1; j_call: TRBJ1-2; d_call: TRBD1; clone_size: NA; cdr3_aa: CASSFGTALGYGYTF; cdr3_nt: TGCGCCAGCAGCTTTGGGACAGCCCTTGGCTATGGCTACACCTTC
v_call: TRBV7-2; j_call: TRBJ2-3; d_call: NA; clone_size: NA; cdr3_aa: CASNSGPVLWGTQYF; cdr3_nt: TGTGCCAGCAACTCGGGACCGGTCCTCTGGGGTACGCAGTATTTT